This TCR beta chain appears in the sequencing data of a study of T cell changes during pregnancy in multiple sclerosis. Sequencing was performed with immunoSEQ multiplex PCR; in TCRdb, only in-frame clones are kept and a portion is missing. The table records about 58,000 clones, around 90% of them present only once. In germline, CDR1 is SNHLY, CDR2 FYNNEI. CDR3 length: 18 amino acids. V was cut by 4 bases and J by 7 bases, with 28 bases left in between. This clonotype originated in a female donor in good health, enrolled as a control in a pregnancy study. This material consisted of CD4+ T cells from peripheral blood mononuclear cells, taken after pregnancy. The chain is built from TRBV2 and TRBJ1-2; a possible D gene is TRBD1 (6 bases). The CDR3 DNA reads TGTGCCAGCAGTGGTCTGTCCGGTAGCGGGGGGCGCTCGGGTGGCTACACCTTC. It specifies CASSGLSGSGGRSGGYTF.